This T cell receptor beta chain was observed in a study of T-cell reconstitution after alpha-beta-depleted transplantation in children. Preparing the TCRbeta library involved the use of unique molecular identifiers. TCRdb called the PCR reads again in MiXCR, with one record for every CDR3 protein. The sample consists of around 600,000 distinct CDR3 sequences, roughly 15% of them appearing once. Trimming pared 4 bases from V and 2 bases from J, leaving 18 bases between. Looked up from germline, CDR1 is SGHKS and CDR2 is YYEKEE (reference sequence). This CDR3 is 17 amino acids long. The gene calls are TRBV5-5 and TRBJ1-4; D is unresolved. The sequence derives from a human donor who donated a stem cell graft to a child with acute myeloid leukemia. Sequencing was performed on PBMCs from the stem cell graft donor, taken from the stem cell graft. CDR3 nucleotide sequence: TGTGCCAGCAGCCTACACCTCGGAGGGTTCACTAATGAAAAACTGTTTTTT. It encodes CASSLHLGGFTNEKLFF.